These 12 T cell receptor beta chains share one sample of origin, sequenced in a study of shared clonotypes between healthy human individuals (dated by TCRdb to the early 2020s). The method was the immunoSEQ multiplex PCR assay. Sourced from immuneACCESS, this table was stored by TCRdb with only in-frame sequences that have V and J called. A share of the clones is absent; for the studies checked, an unresolved V gene accounts for under half, and the remainder has no known explanation. The sample contains roughly 2.5 million clones, roughly nine tenths of them found a single time. Under 0.15% of the sample rests with the top ten. Sequencing was performed on naive CD4+ T cells sorted from blood. Explained via the paper, the cell subset or site label denotes: CD45RA+ positively selected. The receptors shown here come from a man younger than 35 in good health.

V and J are TRBV7-2 and TRBJ2-7; D perhaps matches TRBD2 (6 bases). Germline V CDR1 and CDR2: SGHTA, FQGNSA. The CDR3 runs 15 residues. With 0 bases removed from V and 3 bases from J, the gap between germline ends came to 12 bases. CDR3 sequence (DNA): TGTGCCAGCAGCTTAGCGGCGGGATCCATCTACGAGCAGTACTTC. Translating it yields CASSLAAGSIYEQYF. Full variable domain (missing parts from reference TRBV7-2 and TRBJ2-7): GAGVSQSPSNKVTEKGKDVELRCDPISGHTALYWYRQSLGQGLEFLIYFQGNSAPDKSGLPSDRFSAERTGGSVSTLTIQRTQQEDSAVYLCASSLAAGSIYEQYFGPGTRLTVT.

The chain recombines TRBV5-4 with TRBJ2-1; 8 bases line up with TRBD1. Germline CDR1 reads SGHNT; CDR2 reads YYREEE (reference sequence). V gave up 4 bases and J gave up 0 bases; unmatched junction bases: 6. This CDR3 has 16 amino acids. This CDR3 reads CASSIRTGSSYNEQFF. CDR3 nucleotide sequence: TGTGCCAGCAGCATAAGGACAGGGAGCTCCTACAATGAGCAGTTCTTC.

A single count supports this clone. The same CDR3 arises from other DNA sequences in this sample as well. V gene TRBV5-1 combines with J gene TRBJ2-1; D ambiguous. This CDR3 contains 15 residues. V was shortened by 0 bases and J by 0 bases, with 7 bases between the two germline ends. CDR1 is SGHRS, CDR2 YFSETQ, per germline. The CDR3 sequence: CASSLVSSSYNEQFF. The CDR3 DNA sequence: TGCGCCAGCAGCTTGGTGTCGAGCTCCTACAATGAGCAGTTCTTC.

The CDR3 DNA reads as TGTGCCAGCAGTTCTAGGAAAAGCTCTGGAAACACCATATATTTT. The encoded protein is CASSSRKSSGNTIYF. The V and J genes are TRBV6-5 and TRBJ1-3; the D is unclear. V was pared by 4 bases and J by 0 bases, with 10 bases between. The CDR3 consists of 15 residues. Germline V gene lookup returns CDR1 MNHEY and CDR2 SVGAGI.

CDR3 DNA sequence: TGTGCCAGCAGCGTAATGGGGCCCGGGGAGCTGTTTTTT. Translating gives CASSVMGPGELFF. This sequence joins TRBV9 and TRBJ2-2; D is possibly TRBD1 (5 bases). The CDR3 runs 13 residues. V was shortened by 1 base and J by 6 bases, with 7 bases between the two germline ends. Germline V gene data show CDR1 as SGDLS and CDR2 as YYNGEE.

This clone was counted a single time. V and J are TRBV27 and TRBJ2-3; D is ambiguous. Trimming took 3 bases from V and 0 from J, leaving 7 bases between them. The CDR3 loop spans 14 amino acids. From germline, CDR1 is MNHEY and CDR2 SMNVEV (reference sequence). CDR3 sequence (DNA): TGTGCCAGCAGTTTCCACAGAAGCACAGATACGCAGTATTTT. It encodes CASSFHRSTDTQYF.

V gene TRBV10-3 combines with J gene TRBJ2-7, with 8 bases matching TRBD2. V lost 0 bases to trimming and J lost 5 bases; unmatched junction nucleotides: 9. This CDR3 has 16 residues. The germline gives CDR1 ENHRY, CDR2 SYGVKD. In DNA form, the CDR3 reads TGTGCCATCAGTGAGTCCCTCGCGGGGGGTAAGGACGAGCAGTACTTC. Amino acids: CAISESLAGGKDEQYF.

This clone has only one observation. Other DNA sequences in the same sample also yield this CDR3. The V gene is TRBV2, the J gene TRBJ2-5; 10 bases match TRBD1. The CDR3 contains 14 residues. V dropped 4 bases and J dropped 4; count of bases not matched to a gene: 3. CDR1 is SNHLY and CDR2 is FYNNEI in the germline V gene. CDR3 region: CASSGDRGRETQYF. CDR3 sequence (DNA): TGTGCCAGCAGTGGAGACAGGGGGCGAGAGACCCAGTACTTC.

The chain is built from TRBV25-1 and TRBJ2-7; D is unresolved. The CDR3 totals 12 residues. V was clipped by 7 bases and J by 2 bases, with 9 bases between them. The germline V gene has CDR1 MGHDK and CDR2 SYGVNS. The CDR3 bases are TGTGCCAGCATAGGCGGCGCCTACGAGCAGTACTTC. It is translated as CASIGGAYEQYF.

The chain couples TRBV15 to TRBJ1-6; D is uncertain. Germline CDR1 and CDR2: LNHNV and YYDKDF (reference sequence). Trimming left V 0 bases short and J 5 bases short, with 8 bases between. The length of the CDR3 is 15 residues. The CDR3 loop is CATSRDLGNNSPLHF. The CDR3 DNA follows: TGTGCCACCAGCAGAGATCTGGGGAATAATTCACCCCTCCACTTT.

This sequence joins TRBV10-3 and TRBJ2-2, with a weak D call TRBD1 (5 bases). V lost 7 bases and J lost 0, with 15 bases in between. This CDR3 has 16 residues. Germline V gene lookup returns CDR1 ENHRY and CDR2 SYGVKD. The CDR3: CAITEGQTANTGELFF. CDR3 sequence (DNA): TGTGCCATCACTGAAGGACAAACCGCGAACACCGGGGAGCTGTTTTTT.

This chain connects TRBV7-9 to TRBJ2-5; 9 bases match TRBD2. V lost 2 bases, J lost 4 bases, and 5 bases stayed unmatched. This CDR3 spans 15 amino acids. Germline V CDR1 and CDR2: SEHNR, FQNEAQ (reference sequence). CDR3 region: CASSLPAGGGETQYF. The CDR3 bases are TGTGCCAGCAGCTTACCAGCGGGAGGAGGAGAGACCCAGTACTTC.